Many counts were recorded for the clone carrying this TCR beta chain. No antigen is known for it. TCRdb used MiXCR to reprocess the 5' RACE reads, holding one entry per CDR3 protein. Among about 59,000 distinct CDR3 sequences listed, around 24% were seen once. These data are taken from a study of neurological immune-mediated disorders. Between the trimmed V and J ends, which lost 8 bases and 3 bases, there was a span of 11 bases. CDR1 and CDR2 from the germline V gene are MNHNY and SVGAGI (reference sequence). This CDR3 comprises 13 residues. As for time point: technical triplicate 2. Findings and limits, study-wide: No CDR3 amino acid sequences were shared by expanded clones across subjects, suggesting private repertoires in all groups.

Source material: PBMCs. This rearrangement joins TRBV6-6 to TRBJ1-5; tentatively, D is TRBD1 (6 bases). This TCR was sampled from a man aged 60 to 69 with HTLV-1-associated myelopathy (HAM/TSP). The CDR3 sequence: CASGQIINQPQHF. CDR3 coding DNA: TGTGCCAGCGGACAGATTATCAATCAGCCCCAGCATTTT.